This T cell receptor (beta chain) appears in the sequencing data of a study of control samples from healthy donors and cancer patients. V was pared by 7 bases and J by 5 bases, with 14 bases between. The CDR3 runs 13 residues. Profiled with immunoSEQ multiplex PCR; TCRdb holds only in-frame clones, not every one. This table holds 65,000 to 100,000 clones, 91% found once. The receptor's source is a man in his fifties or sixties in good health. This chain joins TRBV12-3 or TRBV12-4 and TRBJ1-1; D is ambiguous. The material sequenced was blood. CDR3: CASTLRVKTEAFF. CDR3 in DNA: TGTGCCAGCACCCTGAGGGTAAAGACTGAAGCTTTCTTT.